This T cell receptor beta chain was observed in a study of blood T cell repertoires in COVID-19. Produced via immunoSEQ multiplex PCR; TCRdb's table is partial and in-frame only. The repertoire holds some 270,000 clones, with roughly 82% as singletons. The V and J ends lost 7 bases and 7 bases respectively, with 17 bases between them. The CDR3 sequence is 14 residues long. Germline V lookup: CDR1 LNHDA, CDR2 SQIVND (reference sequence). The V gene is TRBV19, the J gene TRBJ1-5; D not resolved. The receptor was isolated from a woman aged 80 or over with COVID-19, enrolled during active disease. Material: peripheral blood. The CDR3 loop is CASKNTGNVQPQHF. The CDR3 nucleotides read TGTGCCAGTAAAAATACGGGGAACGTGCAGCCCCAGCATTTT.